This T cell receptor (beta chain) was profiled in a study of human T cells and chemical hapten exposure. At the level of the study: Chiefly female patients presented with alopecia areata, totalis or universalis.

V lost 6 bases and J 1 base, leaving 12 bases between the germline ends. In germline, CDR1 is MDHEN, CDR2 SYDVKM. The CDR3 contains 14 residues. A single record per CDR3 protein comes from TCRdb applying MiXCR to the RACE reads. The sample lists 80,000 to 95,000 distinct CDR3 sequences; roughly 12% were seen once. Documented time point: patch test 2, 6 weeks after DPC sensitization. Treatment specified: therapeutic diphenylcyclopropenone sensitization with weekly scalp DPC. Before extraction, the whole blood was not fractionated, and total RNA was taken from it. This sequence joins TRBV28 and TRBJ2-5; a possible D gene is TRBD1 (5 bases). The source of this sequence is a man aged 18 to 35 with alopecia areata. Some clones in this sample may be carry-over from other donors' samples. The input for sequencing was whole blood, taken in connection with sensitization to the hapten diphenylcyclopropenone (DPC). CDR3 sequence: CASRSGSLQETQYF. CDR3 DNA sequence: TGTGCCAGCAGGTCAGGGTCCCTCCAAGAGACCCAGTACTTC.